This T cell receptor beta chain was retrieved from a study of T cells in localized non-small cell lung cancer. Concerning this clone: Its target is unknown.

Notes on the study in general: Sequencing covered just one tumor region, so heterogeneity cannot be ruled out. A median approximately 57 of the top 100 tumor clones appeared in adjacent lung. It was uninvolved adjacent lung that showed the highest T cell clonality, exceeding tumor.

The repertoire was sequenced with immunoSEQ multiplex PCR; TCRdb's copy has only in-frame clones and lacks some. Here the sample spans about 72,000 clones, approximately 85% being singletons. The sequenced sample was peripheral blood, obtained before any cancer treatment. This sequence was found in a female donor at least 60 years old with stage I lung adenocarcinoma.

The CDR3 loop is CASRTGTSNGEQYF. The DNA of the CDR3 is TGTGCCAGCAGGACAGGGACTTCCAACGGGGAGCAGTACTTC. The chain is built from TRBV27 and TRBJ2-7, with a tentative D call TRBD1 (7 bases). Between the trimmed V and J ends, which lost 6 bases and 7 bases, there was a span of 19 bases. The CDR3 runs 14 residues. CDR1 MNHEY and CDR2 SMNVEV come from the germline V gene (reference sequence).